This TCR beta chain was sequenced for a study of T cell clonality in common variable immunodeficiency. Overall study findings and caveats: In common variable immunodeficiency, TCR beta chains reportedly carried fewer deletions and N-nucleotide insertions.

Note on this clone: The antigen is not known.

CVID meant reduced serum IgG, IgA and/or IgM plus specific antibody deficiency. Of CVID subjects, approximately 14 were female and approximately 30 male, mean age approximately 44. For at least one year, all CVID subjects received replacement immunoglobulin. Here immunoSEQ multiplex PCR was the method, and the copy in TCRdb shows in-frame clones only, minus some. The sample was found to contain approximately 14,000 clones, and every one recurs. This TCR derives from a human donor with common variable immunodeficiency. The sample was peripheral blood mononuclear cells.

CDR3 sequence: CASRGVGSPLHF. CDR3 DNA (partial): TGTGCCAGTAGAGGGGTTGGTTCACCC. V usage is TRBV19 and J usage is TRBJ1-6; D is perhaps TRBD1 (5 bases). The read gets to within 3 residues of the CDR3 end, and the germline J gene fills in the rest. The germline V gene has CDR1 LNHDA and CDR2 SQIVND (reference sequence). This CDR3 has 12 residues. Between the trimmed V and J ends, which lost 6 bases and 9 bases, there was a span of 9 bases.